The rows below give T cell receptor beta chains drawn from one sample of a study of blood T cells in healthy people across ages. Each CDR3 protein gets one entry after TCRdb re-called the 5' RACE reads with MiXCR. The table lists about 1.4 million distinct CDR3 sequences, roughly 64% of them singletons. The specimen was blood. These receptor sequences come from a man between 18 and 35 years old in good health. Both conserved end residues are part of each CDR3. The order of the fields is CDR3 length, V gene, D gene, J gene, clone size, CDR3 protein, CDR3 DNA. A D gene is named only where the DNA matches it firmly. Size tells how often a clone was seen (once, few, many) or the class of an expanded clone, and some rows leave it out.

20,TRBV7-8,-,TRBJ1-4,-,CASSLIWGTAPTATNEKLFF,TGTGCCAGCAGCTTAATTTGGGGGACGGCTCCTACTGCAACTAATGAAAAACTGTTTTTT
16,TRBV27,TRBD1,TRBJ2-7,-,CASSPTPTGGLYEQYF,TGTGCCAGCAGTCCAACCCCCACAGGGGGTCTCTACGAGCAGTACTTC
15,TRBV14,-,TRBJ1-2,-,CASSQAGFEYYGYTF,TGTGCCAGCAGCCAGGCGGGTTTCGAATATTATGGCTACACCTTC
12,TRBV29-1,-,TRBJ2-5,few,CSVGVGQETQYF,TGCAGCGTGGGCGTGGGCCAAGAGACCCAGTACTTC
14,TRBV4-3,TRBD2,TRBJ2-2,few,CASRSGGDTGELFF,TGCGCCAGCAGGAGCGGGGGGGACACCGGGGAGCTGTTTTTT
13,TRBV5-6,-,TRBJ2-1,-,CASRLFSGDEQFF,TGTGCCAGCAGGCTATTTTCGGGGGATGAGCAGTTCTTC
15,TRBV12-3/TRBV12-4,-,TRBJ1-2,-,CASSPRGPATYGYTF,TGTGCCAGCAGTCCACGGGGCCCGGCTACCTATGGCTACACCTTC
16,TRBV6-5,TRBD2,TRBJ2-1,few,CASSYLFGGGYNEQFF,TGTGCCAGCAGTTACCTCTTTGGCGGGGGGTACAATGAGCAGTTCTTC
15,TRBV20-1,-,TRBJ1-6,-,CSARERATGNSPLHF,TGCAGTGCTAGAGAACGGGCGACTGGGAATTCACCCCTCCACTTT
11,TRBV6-1,-,TRBJ1-1,few,CASRLDSEAFF,TGTGCCAGCAGATTGGACAGCGAAGCTTTCTTT
13,TRBV6-2/TRBV6-3,-,TRBJ2-7,-,CACSYGETGEQYF,TGTGCCTGCAGTTATGGGGAAACGGGCGAGCAGTACTTC
15,TRBV28,TRBD1,TRBJ2-7,-,CASGETGEPGYEQYF,TGTGCCAGCGGGGAGACAGGGGAGCCTGGCTACGAGCAGTACTTC
18,TRBV4-2,-,TRBJ2-3,-,CASSQDLRTGVSTDTQYF,TGTGCCAGCAGCCAAGATCTCCGAACGGGAGTTAGCACAGATACGCAGTATTTT
15,TRBV7-9,TRBD1,TRBJ2-7,few,CASSLAIGTGYEQYF,TGTGCCAGCAGCTTAGCGATCGGGACAGGATACGAGCAGTACTTC
15,TRBV28,TRBD1,TRBJ2-1,-,CASSFRDRGLNEQFF,TGTGCCAGCAGTTTTAGGGACAGGGGGCTGAATGAGCAGTTCTTC
15,TRBV27,-,TRBJ2-1,-,CASSLVGGFPNEQFF,TGTGCCAGCAGTTTGGTAGGGGGTTTTCCCAATGAGCAGTTCTTC
20,TRBV7-2,TRBD2,TRBJ2-1,-,CASSPAGASGGAGSYNEQFF,TGTGCCAGCAGCCCAGCAGGGGCTAGCGGGGGCGCCGGCTCCTACAATGAGCAGTTCTTC
15,TRBV4-3,TRBD2,TRBJ2-3,-,CASSQTSGATDTQYF,TGCGCCAGCAGCCAAACTAGCGGGGCCACAGATACGCAGTATTTT
13,TRBV20-1,-,TRBJ1-5,-,CSAAAGINQPQHF,TGCAGTGCCGCGGCGGGAATCAATCAGCCCCAGCATTTT
13,TRBV29-1,-,TRBJ2-5,few,CSVEESAVETQYF,TGCAGCGTTGAAGAGAGCGCGGTAGAGACCCAGTACTTC
14,TRBV3-1,-,TRBJ2-7,-,CASSQGGVGLEQYF,TGTGCCAGCAGCCAAGGAGGGGTCGGGCTCGAGCAGTACTTC
14,TRBV28,-,TRBJ2-3,-,CAGIEGHRTDTQYF,TGTGCCGGCATTGAGGGACATCGGACCGATACGCAGTATTTT
16,TRBV20-1,TRBD2,TRBJ2-3,once,CSATGLADTSTDTQYF,TGCAGTGCTACGGGACTAGCGGACACTAGCACAGATACGCAGTATTTT
14,TRBV20-1,TRBD2,TRBJ2-3,few,CSARVGGSLDTQYF,TGCAGTGCTAGAGTTGGCGGGAGTTTAGATACGCAGTATTTT
13,TRBV6-5,-,TRBJ2-7,many,CASSYRGTYEQYF,TGTGCCAGCAGTTACAGGGGGACCTACGAGCAGTACTTC
11,TRBV27,-,TRBJ2-1,many,CASSSGDEQFF,TGTGCCAGCAGTTCAGGGGATGAGCAGTTCTTC
13,TRBV20-1,-,TRBJ1-5,few,CSARDLLGQPQHF,TGCAGTGCTAGAGATCTTTTGGGTCAGCCCCAGCATTTT
15,TRBV20-1,-,TRBJ2-1,-,CSARGGHLKVREQFF,TGCAGTGCTAGAGGGGGACACCTAAAAGTACGCGAGCAGTTCTTC
12,TRBV29-1,-,TRBJ1-1,-,CSVEGDGTEAFF,TGCAGCGTTGAAGGGGATGGTACTGAAGCTTTCTTT
11,TRBV29-1,-,TRBJ1-2,few,CSVPGTYGYTF,TGCAGCGTTCCCGGGACTTATGGCTACACCTTC
15,TRBV11-2,TRBD1,TRBJ2-1,-,CASSSMGTGSDEQFF,TGTGCCAGCAGCTCAATGGGGACAGGGTCCGATGAGCAGTTCTTC
13,TRBV6-1,-,TRBJ2-7,-,CASRETEDYEQYF,TGTGCCAGCAGGGAGACAGAAGATTACGAGCAGTACTTC
20,TRBV4-1,TRBD2,TRBJ2-4,-,CASSQEQTSGGAWAKNIQYF,TGCGCCAGCAGCCAAGAACAAACTAGCGGGGGGGCCTGGGCCAAAAACATTCAGTACTTC
13,TRBV5-1,TRBD1,TRBJ2-7,few,CASDRDRNYEQYF,TGCGCCAGCGACCGGGACAGGAACTACGAGCAGTACTTC
13,TRBV4-3,-,TRBJ2-7,-,CASSQEVGDEQYF,TGCGCCAGCAGCCAAGAAGTGGGAGACGAGCAGTACTTC
12,TRBV20-1,-,TRBJ2-7,-,CSASVYRGEQYF,TGCAGTGCTAGTGTTTACCGAGGGGAGCAGTACTTC
14,TRBV29-1,-,TRBJ1-1,few,CSVEIGKPNTEAFF,TGCAGCGTAGAAATCGGAAAACCGAACACTGAAGCTTTCTTT
14,TRBV9,-,TRBJ2-6,-,CASASHSGANVLTF,TGTGCCAGCGCGTCGCACTCTGGGGCCAACGTCCTGACTTTC
16,TRBV7-2,TRBD2,TRBJ2-5,-,CASSRTSGTLQETQYF,TGTGCCAGCAGCCGGACTAGCGGAACCCTACAAGAGACCCAGTACTTC
13,TRBV6-5,-,TRBJ2-7,-,CAGSYSQHYEQYF,TGTGCCGGCAGTTACTCGCAGCACTACGAGCAGTACTTC
15,TRBV7-6,TRBD2,TRBJ2-3,-,CASSPSGGTTDTQYF,TGTGCCAGCAGCCCTAGCGGGGGTACCACAGATACGCAGTATTTT
15,TRBV7-2,-,TRBJ2-5,few,CASSLVLGYEETQYF,TGTGCCAGCAGCTTAGTATTGGGGTACGAAGAGACCCAGTACTTC
16,TRBV4-1,TRBD2,TRBJ2-7,-,CASSHGRGTKGYEQYF,TGCGCCAGCAGCCATGGCCGGGGGACTAAGGGATACGAGCAGTACTTC
13,TRBV20-1,TRBD1,TRBJ2-4,-,CSACGQGKNIQYF,TGCAGTGCATGTGGACAGGGTAAAAACATTCAGTACTTC